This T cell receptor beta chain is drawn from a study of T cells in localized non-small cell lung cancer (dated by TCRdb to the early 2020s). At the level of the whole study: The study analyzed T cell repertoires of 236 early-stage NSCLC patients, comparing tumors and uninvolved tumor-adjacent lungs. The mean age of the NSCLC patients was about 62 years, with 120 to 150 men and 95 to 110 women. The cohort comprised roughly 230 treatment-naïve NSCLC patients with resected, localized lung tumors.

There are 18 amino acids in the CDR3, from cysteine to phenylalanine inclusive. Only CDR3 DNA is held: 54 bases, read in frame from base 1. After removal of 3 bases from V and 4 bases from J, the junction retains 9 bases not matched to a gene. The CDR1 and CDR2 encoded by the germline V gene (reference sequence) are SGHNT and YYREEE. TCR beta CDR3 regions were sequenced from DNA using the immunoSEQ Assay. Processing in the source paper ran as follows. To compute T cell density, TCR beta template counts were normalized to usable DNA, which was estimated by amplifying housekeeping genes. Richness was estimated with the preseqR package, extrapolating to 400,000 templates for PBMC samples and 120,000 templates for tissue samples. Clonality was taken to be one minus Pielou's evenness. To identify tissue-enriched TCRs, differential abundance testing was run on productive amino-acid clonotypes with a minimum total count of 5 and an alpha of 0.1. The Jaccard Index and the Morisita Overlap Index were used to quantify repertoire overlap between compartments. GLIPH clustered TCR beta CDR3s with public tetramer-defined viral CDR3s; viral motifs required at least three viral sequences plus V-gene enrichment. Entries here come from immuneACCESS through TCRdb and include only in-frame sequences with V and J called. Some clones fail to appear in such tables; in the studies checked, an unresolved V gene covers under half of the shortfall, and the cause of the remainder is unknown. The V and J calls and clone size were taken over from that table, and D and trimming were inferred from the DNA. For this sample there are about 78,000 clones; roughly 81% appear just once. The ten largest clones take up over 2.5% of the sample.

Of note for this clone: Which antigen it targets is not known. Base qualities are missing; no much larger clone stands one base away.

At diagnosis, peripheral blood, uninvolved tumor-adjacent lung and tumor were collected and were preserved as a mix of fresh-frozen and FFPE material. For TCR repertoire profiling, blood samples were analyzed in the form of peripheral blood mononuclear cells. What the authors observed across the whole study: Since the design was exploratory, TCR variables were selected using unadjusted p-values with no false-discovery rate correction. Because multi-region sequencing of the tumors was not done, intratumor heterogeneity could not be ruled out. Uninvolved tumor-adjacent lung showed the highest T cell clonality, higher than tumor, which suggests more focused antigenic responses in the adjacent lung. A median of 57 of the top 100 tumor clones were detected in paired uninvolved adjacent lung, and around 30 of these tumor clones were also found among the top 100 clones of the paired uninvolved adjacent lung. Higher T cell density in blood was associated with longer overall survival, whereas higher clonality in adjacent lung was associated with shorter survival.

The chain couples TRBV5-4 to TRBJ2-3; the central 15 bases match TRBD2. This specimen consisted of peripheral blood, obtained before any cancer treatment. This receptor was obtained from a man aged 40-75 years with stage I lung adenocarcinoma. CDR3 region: CASSSTRTSGGASDTQYF. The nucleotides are TGTGCCAGCAGCTCGACCCGGACTAGCGGGGGGGCATCAGATACGCAGTATTTT. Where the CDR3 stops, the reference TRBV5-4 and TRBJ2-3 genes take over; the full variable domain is ETGVTQSPTHLIKTRGQQVTLRCSSQSGHNTVSWYQQALGQGPQFIFQYYREEENGRGNFPPRFSGLQFPNYSSELNVNALELDDSALYLCASSSTRTSGGASDTQYFGPGTRLTVL.